In this sample, the clone carrying this T cell receptor beta chain turned up many times. What it recognizes is unknown. This CDR3 is built from 14 residues. Germline CDR1 and CDR2: SGHTA and FQGNSA. V lost 0 bases and J lost 3, with 9 bases in between. This entry is derived from a study of Graves' ophthalmopathy and Graves' hyperthyroidism. General observations from the study: A majority of expanded thyroid clonotypes exceeding 0.001 frequency were likewise present in blood. The model's prediction of ophthalmopathy progression had approximately 67% sensitivity and around 78% specificity. Distinction of ophthalmopathy from stable hyperthyroidism by a 13-signature model reached roughly 88% sensitivity and 81.08% specificity.

Orbital computed tomography, thyroid ultrasound, TRAb, serum thyroxine and clinical symptoms formed the basis of diagnosis. From RNA, the CDR3 regions of TCR beta chains were amplified and sequenced. Second-round multiplex PCR came after first-round RT-PCR with HTBI primers. In TCRdb, the multiplex PCR reads were re-called with MiXCR into one record per CDR3 protein. The sample carries hundreds of thousands of distinct CDR3 sequences, 22% recorded once. The sample consisted of peripheral blood. The receptor was isolated from a woman in her late teens or twenties with stable Graves' hyperthyroidism. Some clones in this sample may be carry-over from other donors' samples. The J gene is TRBJ2-7, the V gene TRBV7-2; perhaps TRBD1 as D (6 bases). In nucleotides, the CDR3 is TGTGCCAGCAGCTTAGCCACAGGGTACTACGAGCAGTACTTC. Protein: CASSLATGYYEQYF.